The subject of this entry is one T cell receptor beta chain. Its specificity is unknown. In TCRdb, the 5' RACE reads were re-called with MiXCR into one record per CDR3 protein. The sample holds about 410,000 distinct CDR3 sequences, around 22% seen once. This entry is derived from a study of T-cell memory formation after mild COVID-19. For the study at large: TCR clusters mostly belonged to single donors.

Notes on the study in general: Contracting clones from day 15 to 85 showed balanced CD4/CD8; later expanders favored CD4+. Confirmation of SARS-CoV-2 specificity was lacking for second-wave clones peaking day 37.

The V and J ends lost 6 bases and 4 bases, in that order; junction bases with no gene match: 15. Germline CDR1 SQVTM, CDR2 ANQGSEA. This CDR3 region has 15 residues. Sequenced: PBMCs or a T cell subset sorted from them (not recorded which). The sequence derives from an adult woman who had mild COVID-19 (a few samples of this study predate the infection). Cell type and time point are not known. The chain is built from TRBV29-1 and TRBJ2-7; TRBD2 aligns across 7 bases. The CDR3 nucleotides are TGCAGCGTACTACTCCGGGGGGTCTTTGCTTACGAGCAGTACTTC. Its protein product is CSVLLRGVFAYEQYF.